These 27 T cell receptor beta chains share one sample of origin, sequenced in a study of T cell responses to AZD1222 COVID-19 vaccine. Some clones are missing from TCRdb's copy, which holds only in-frame ones; the method was immunoSEQ multiplex PCR. This sample carries roughly 120,000 clones, 85% to 95% of them seen once, and the ten largest clones take 2.9%. Sequenced here: peripheral blood, sampled on day 0 of AZD1222 vaccination. All receptors come from an adult in good health.

The chain has TRBV4-1 and TRBJ2-7; TRBD1 might be the D (6 bases). This CDR3 has 15 residues. V was shortened by 1 base and J by 2 bases, with 12 bases between the two germline ends. Per germline, CDR1 MGHRA and CDR2 YSYEKL. The CDR3 DNA reads TGCGCCAGCAGCCAAGGGACAGAAGGCCCCTACGAGCAGTACTTC. Protein: CASSQGTEGPYEQYF.

The chain uses TRBV9 and TRBJ2-7, with D tentatively TRBD2 (6 bases). CDR3 length: 15 amino acids. Germline values: CDR1 SGDLS, CDR2 YYNGEE. V lost 0 bases and J lost 6, with 16 bases in between. The chain's CDR3 is CASSVGPGPGGEQYF. The CDR3 DNA follows: TGTGCCAGCAGCGTAGGGCCAGGCCCCGGGGGCGAGCAGTACTTC.

The chain couples TRBV5-4 to TRBJ2-7; possibly TRBD1 for D (5 bases). V was clipped by 6 bases and J by 2 bases, with 12 bases between them. Germline CDR1 SGHNT, CDR2 YYREEE (reference sequence). The CDR3 spans 13 residues. CDR3 in DNA: TGTGCCAGCAACGTGGACAATACCTACGAGCAGTACTTC. The encoded protein is CASNVDNTYEQYF.

This chain connects TRBV21-1 to TRBJ2-5; the listed D gene, TRBD1, was not tested against the DNA. TRBV21-1 constitutes a pseudogene. The CDR3 is 18 residues long. CDR3 protein: CASSKDSQGNSSGETQYF. The DNA of the CDR3 is TGTGCCAGCAGCAAAGATTCTCAGGGTAATTCTTCAGGGGAGACCCAGTACTTC.

The V gene is TRBV18, the J gene TRBJ2-7; the D is unclear. The V gene lost 3 bases and the J gene lost 5 bases, with 17 bases spanning the gap. This CDR3 contains 15 residues. CDR1 KGHSH and CDR2 LQKENI come from the germline V gene. CDR3: CASSPGFEVTDEQYF. The CDR3 DNA sequence: TGTGCCAGCTCACCGGGCTTCGAGGTAACGGACGAGCAGTACTTC.

This chain links TRBV7-9 with TRBJ2-7; D remains ambiguous. The CDR3 loop spans 16 amino acids. Per the germline V gene, CDR1 is SEHNR and CDR2 is FQNEAQ (reference sequence). V was trimmed by 2 bases and J by 5 bases, leaving 19 bases between them. The CDR3 DNA sequence: TGTGCCAGCAGCTTAAAGGGAAGCAGAGCGTCCCACGAGCAGTACTTC. Translating it yields CASSLKGSRASHEQYF. Full variable domain (rest looked up from reference TRBV7-9 and TRBJ2-7): DTGVSQNPRHKITKRGQNVTFRCDPISEHNRLYWYRQTLGQGPEFLTYFQNEAQLEKSRLLSDRFSAERPKGSFSTLEIQRTEQGDSAMYLCASSLKGSRASHEQYFGPGTRLTVT.

The J gene is TRBJ1-2, the V gene TRBV19; D unclear. V was pared by 3 bases and J by 8 bases, with 16 bases between. Germline V gene lookup returns CDR1 LNHDA and CDR2 SQIVND (reference sequence). The CDR3 consists of 14 residues. CDR3 in amino acids: CASSIPGASGGYTF. CDR3 bases: TGTGCCAGTAGTATCCCAGGTGCTTCGGGAGGCTACACCTTC.

This chain uses TRBV28 with TRBJ1-6; perhaps TRBD1 as D (5 bases). The length of the CDR3 is 16 residues. Germline V gene sequence: CDR1 MDHEN, CDR2 SYDVKM. V lost 5 bases and J 6 bases, leaving 17 bases between the germline ends. The CDR3 here is CASSPPWGVGNSPLHF. CDR3 nucleotides: TGTGCCAGCAGTCCTCCTTGGGGGGTTGGTAATTCACCCCTCCACTTT.

The CDR3 sequence is CASSQAYTPTNEKLFF. The CDR3, as DNA: TGTGCCAGCAGCCAGGCCTACACCCCAACTAATGAAAAACTGTTTTTT. This chain connects TRBV3-1 (or the pseudogene TRBV3-2) to TRBJ1-4; D remains ambiguous. This CDR3 comprises 16 residues. The V gene lost 3 bases and the J gene lost 0 bases, with 11 bases spanning the gap. Germline V gene sequence: CDR1 LGHDT, CDR2 YNNKEL (reference sequence).

The genes are TRBV15 and TRBJ1-3, with D possibly being TRBD1 (5 bases). The germline V gene has CDR1 LNHNV and CDR2 YYDKDF (reference sequence). The CDR3 is made up of 15 amino acids. V lost 5 bases to trimming and J lost 0 bases, with 11 bases between them. The CDR3 bases are TGTGCCACCAGCGCCATACAGGCCTCTGGAAACACCATATATTTT. Translated: CATSAIQASGNTIYF. The full variable domain, rest sourced from reference TRBV15 and TRBJ1-3, is DAMVIQNPRYQVTQFGKPVTLSCSQTLNHNVMYWYQQKSSQAPKLLFHYYDKDFNNEADTPDNFQSRRPNTSFCFLDIRSPGLGDTAMYLCATSAIQASGNTIYFGEGSWLTVV.

This chain links TRBV28 with TRBJ1-1; no clear D gene. The CDR3 length is 15 residues. Germline CDR1 reads MDHEN; CDR2 reads SYDVKM. The germline V and J ends were trimmed by 1 base and 1 base, with 10 bases remaining between them. The CDR3 sequence: CASSLSPGENTEAFF. DNA for the CDR3: TGTGCCAGCAGTTTATCCCCCGGGGAGAACACTGAAGCTTTCTTT.

The chain has TRBV11-2 and TRBJ1-2; the match to TRBD1 covers 7 bases. The CDR3 extends over 16 amino acids. In germline, CDR1 is SGHAT, CDR2 FQNNGV. The V segment lost 2 bases and the J segment 3 bases; nucleotides outside the gene matches: 9. The DNA for the CDR3 is TGTGCCAGCAGCTTATCCCGACAGGGAGATGACTATGGCTACACCTTC. It is translated as CASSLSRQGDDYGYTF. Complete variable domain (other parts from reference TRBV11-2 and TRBJ1-2): EAGVAQSPRYKIIEKRQSVAFWCNPISGHATLYWYQQILGQGPKLLIQFQNNGVVDDSQLPKDRFSAERLKGVDSTLKIQPAKLEDSAVYLCASSLSRQGDDYGYTFGSGTRLTVV.

A single count supports this clone. V usage is TRBV6-2 or TRBV6-3 and J usage is TRBJ2-1, with 9 bases aligning to TRBD2. CDR3 length: 18 amino acids. CDR1 MNHEY and CDR2 SVGEGT come from the germline V gene. V shed 5 bases, J shed 8 bases, and the junction held 19 bases outside the gene matches. In nucleotides, the CDR3 is TGTGCCAGCAGTCCCACCCTAGGGCGGCGGGAGGGCCTATATGAGCAGTTCTTC. Translated: CASSPTLGRREGLYEQFF.

The chain employs TRBV28 and TRBJ2-7; D may be TRBD1 (8 bases). This CDR3 region has 16 residues. V was pared by 4 bases and J by 7 bases, with 23 bases between. The germline gives CDR1 MDHEN, CDR2 SYDVKM. DNA for the CDR3: TGTGCCAGCAGTTCACCCGGGACAGGCCGGGGGGCGGAGCAGTACTTC. As protein: CASSSPGTGRGAEQYF.

This chain links TRBV10-3 with TRBJ2-7; 7 nucleotides agree with TRBD2. Germline V gene data show CDR1 as ENHRY and CDR2 as SYGVKD. CDR3 length: 16 amino acids. With 6 bases clipped from V and 3 bases from J, the junction kept 14 bases outside the gene matches. CDR3 sequence reads: CAIRPGGGSNRYEQYF. As DNA, the CDR3 is TGTGCCATCAGGCCCGGAGGCGGGAGTAATCGCTACGAGCAGTACTTC.

The chain is built from TRBV5-1 and TRBJ2-2, with D maybe TRBD1 (6 bases). With 2 bases removed from V and 3 bases from J, the gap between germline ends came to 14 bases. The CDR3 is 16 amino acids. Per germline, CDR1 SGHRS and CDR2 YFSETQ. The CDR3 bases are TGCGCCAGCAGCTTTCGACGGGCAGGGGACACCGGGGAGCTGTTTTTT. Translating gives CASSFRRAGDTGELFF.

This chain links TRBV7-9 with TRBJ1-3; D is undetermined. The V and J ends lost 4 bases and 0 bases respectively, with 16 bases between them. Germline V gene data show CDR1 as SEHNR and CDR2 as FQNEAQ (reference sequence). The CDR3 contains 17 residues. This chain's CDR3 is CASSSWTRSYSGNTIYF. Written as DNA, the CDR3 is TGTGCCAGCAGCTCCTGGACTCGAAGTTACTCTGGAAACACCATATATTTT.

The genes are TRBV6-1 and TRBJ1-3; D is possibly TRBD1 (5 bases). The CDR3 has 16 amino acids. V lost 4 bases and J 3 bases, leaving 16 bases between the germline ends. Germline CDR1 and CDR2: MNHNS and SASEGT. The CDR3 DNA reads TGTGCCAGCAGTGTGGTCGGGGGAGCTGGTGGAAACACCATATATTTT. This gives the protein CASSVVGGAGGNTIYF.

The chain joins TRBV27 to TRBJ1-5, with 8 bases identical to TRBD1. The germline V gene has CDR1 MNHEY and CDR2 SMNVEV (reference sequence). The CDR3 is 15 amino acids. The J segment lost 1 base and the V segment lost 4 bases, leaving 3 bases of the junction unmatched. CDR3 sequence: CASSSGQVSNQPQHF. The DNA for the CDR3 is TGTGCCAGCAGTTCGGGACAGGTCAGCAATCAGCCCCAGCATTTT.

This clone was observed a single time. The CDR3 DNA is TGCGCCAGCAGCTTGTCACCGGGACAGGGCCTATACGAGCAGTACTTC. This codes for CASSLSPGQGLYEQYF. The V and J genes are TRBV5-1 and TRBJ2-7, with 9 bases that match TRBD1. V was clipped by 1 base and J by 4 bases; unmatched bases: 9. Germline-derived CDR1 and CDR2 are SGHRS and YFSETQ. The CDR3 contains 16 residues.

The chain links TRBV11-3 to TRBJ2-3; tentatively, D is TRBD1 or TRBD2 (5 bases each). This CDR3 region has 13 residues. Trimming pared 5 bases from V and 1 base from J, leaving 7 bases between. From germline, CDR1 is SGHNT and CDR2 YENEEA. As DNA, the CDR3 is TGTGCCAGCAGCGTGGGGGGCACAGATACGCAGTATTTT. It codes for CASSVGGTDTQYF.

This chain joins TRBV3-1 (or the pseudogene TRBV3-2) and TRBJ2-2; a possible D gene is TRBD1 (6 bases). Per germline, CDR1 LGHDT and CDR2 YNNKEL (reference sequence). V was trimmed by 5 bases and J by 3 bases, leaving 16 bases between them. The CDR3 loop spans 16 amino acids. CDR3 coding DNA: TGTGCCAGCAGCGAAAATCAGGGGCAAGACACCGGGGAGCTGTTTTTT. Amino acid sequence: CASSENQGQDTGELFF.

V and J are TRBV6-6 and TRBJ2-3; the D gene is possibly TRBD2 (5 bases). Germline V CDR1 and CDR2: MNHNY, SVGAGI (reference sequence). Trimming cost V 4 bases and J 3 bases, with 8 bases left between them. There are 13 residues in the CDR3. This chain's CDR3 is CASSWRVTDTQYF. The CDR3, as DNA: TGTGCCAGCAGTTGGCGGGTTACAGATACGCAGTATTTT.

The chain recombines TRBV28 with TRBJ1-2; D gene uncertain. V was shortened by 7 bases and J by 3 bases, with 12 bases between the two germline ends. The CDR3 extends over 13 amino acids. Germline V gives CDR1 MDHEN, CDR2 SYDVKM. CDR3 DNA: TGTGCCAGCACCGAGGTTCACGACTATGGCTACACCTTC. Translating it yields CASTEVHDYGYTF.

The chain is built from TRBV19 and TRBJ1-4; 7 bases map to TRBD1. The CDR3 runs 16 residues. The germline V gene has CDR1 LNHDA and CDR2 SQIVND (reference sequence). Losses at the gene ends were 4 bases for V and 0 bases for J; bases not matched to a gene: 5. Written as DNA, the CDR3 is TGTGCCAGTAGTAGGAGGGGGCAGGCAACTAATGAAAAACTGTTTTTT. Its protein product is CASSRRGQATNEKLFF.

V is TRBV2 and J is TRBJ1-1, with D perhaps TRBD1 (5 bases). Germline V lookup: CDR1 SNHLY, CDR2 FYNNEI. This CDR3 is built from 14 residues. V gave up 7 bases and J gave up 5 bases, with 17 bases separating them. The chain's CDR3 is CASIKGQAATEAFF. The CDR3 nucleotides are TGTGCCAGCATCAAGGGGCAGGCGGCTACTGAAGCTTTCTTT.

This sequence joins TRBV25-1 and TRBJ1-2; maybe TRBD1 (6 bases). Per the germline V gene, CDR1 is MGHDK and CDR2 is SYGVNS. CDR3 length equals 14 residues. Trimming cost V 3 bases and J 4 bases, with 12 bases left between them. The CDR3 sequence: CASSETWDIYGYTF. CDR3 nucleotide sequence: TGTGCCAGCAGTGAGACCTGGGACATCTATGGCTACACCTTC.